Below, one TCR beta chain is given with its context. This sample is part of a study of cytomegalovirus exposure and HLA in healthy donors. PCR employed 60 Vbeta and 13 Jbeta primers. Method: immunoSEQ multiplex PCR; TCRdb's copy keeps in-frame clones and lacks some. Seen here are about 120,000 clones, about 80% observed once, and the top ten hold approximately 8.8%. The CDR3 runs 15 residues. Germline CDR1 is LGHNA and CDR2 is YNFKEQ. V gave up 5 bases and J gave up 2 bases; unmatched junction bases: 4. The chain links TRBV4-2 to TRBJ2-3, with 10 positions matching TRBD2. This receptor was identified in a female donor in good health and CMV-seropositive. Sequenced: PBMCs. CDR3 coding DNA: TGTGCCAGCAGCGAGCGGGGGGGATTCACAGATACGCAGTATTTT. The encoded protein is CASSERGGFTDTQYF.